A selection of T cell receptor beta chains follows, all from one sample in a study of T cells in Graves' hyperthyroidism and ophthalmopathy. TCRdb fed the multiplex PCR reads into MiXCR, producing one record per CDR3 protein. Here the sample spans 220,000 or so distinct CDR3 sequences, about 16% being singletons. Sequenced: blood. Source of these receptors: a woman between 18 and 29 years old with Graves' ophthalmopathy. CDR3s include the opening cysteine and the closing phenylalanine or tryptophan. The D gene is left open where the match is weak. The size of a clone is reported for some rows only, either as once, few or many, or as a class for expanded clones.

cdr3_length	d_call	clone_size	v_call	j_call	cdr3_aa	cdr3_nt
17	NA	many	TRBV11-2	TRBJ2-7	CASSVGTGGQRTYEQYF	TGTGCCAGCAGCGTGGGGACCGGGGGGCAGCGGACCTACGAGCAGTACTTC
16	TRBD1	few	TRBV29-1	TRBJ2-6	CSVEAQGAFRANVLTF	TGCAGCGTTGAGGCGCAGGGGGCTTTCAGAGCCAACGTCCTGACTTTC
17	TRBD2	NA	TRBV6-1	TRBJ2-2	CASSVLAGPLNTGELFF	TGTGCCAGCAGTGTTCTAGCGGGCCCTCTTAACACCGGGGAGCTGTTTTTT
15	NA	many	TRBV2	TRBJ2-5	CASTEPGTKQETQYF	TGTGCCAGCACTGAACCCGGGACAAAGCAAGAGACCCAGTACTTC
16	NA	NA	TRBV24-1	TRBJ2-1	CATRGKGGQGWNEQFF	TGTGCCACCAGAGGGAAAGGGGGGCAAGGTTGGAATGAGCAGTTCTTC
17	TRBD2	NA	TRBV2	TRBJ2-7	CASRAGLAGVGSYEQYF	TGTGCCAGCAGGGCGGGACTAGCGGGAGTGGGTTCCTACGAGCAGTACTTC
14	NA	many	TRBV29-1	TRBJ2-1	CSVEKAGGNNEQFF	TGCAGCGTTGAAAAGGCAGGGGGGAACAATGAGCAGTTCTTC
16	TRBD2	NA	TRBV4-3	TRBJ2-2	CAGSVRRDYITGELFF	TGCGCCGGCAGCGTCCGCCGGGACTACATCACCGGGGAGCTGTTTTTT
15	NA	many	TRBV15	TRBJ2-7	CATSEEGGRGYEQYF	TGTGCCACCAGCGAAGAGGGGGGTAGAGGCTACGAGCAGTACTTC
13	NA	many	TRBV7-2	TRBJ2-1	CASSFLGGNEQFF	TGTGCCAGCAGCTTTTTAGGAGGGAATGAGCAGTTCTTC
17	NA	NA	TRBV4-2	TRBJ1-2	CASSQIGNRDENYGYTF	TGTGCCAGCAGCCAAATCGGCAACAGGGACGAGAACTATGGCTACACCTTC
20	TRBD1	many	TRBV12-5	TRBJ1-4	CASGAGQGPGNVGGNEKLFF	TGTGCTAGTGGAGCCGGACAGGGTCCGGGCAATGTTGGGGGTAATGAAAAACTGTTTTTT
11	NA	many	TRBV29-1	TRBJ1-1	CSVASNTEAFF	TGCAGCGTTGCCAGTAACACTGAAGCTTTCTTT
14	NA	many	TRBV11-2	TRBJ1-1	CASSLNRLGTEAFF	TGTGCCAGCAGCTTAAACAGGTTGGGCACTGAAGCTTTCTTT
14	TRBD2	many	TRBV4-3	TRBJ2-5	CASSQGLAGETQYF	TGCGCCAGCAGCCAAGGACTAGCGGGAGAGACCCAGTACTTC
14	NA	many	TRBV7-9	TRBJ2-7	CASSLDKSSYEQYF	TGTGCCAGCAGCTTAGACAAGAGCTCCTACGAGCAGTACTTC
19	TRBD2	many	TRBV5-1	TRBJ2-2	CASSLAGSGRAGYTGELFF	TGCGCCAGCAGCTTGGCCGGTAGCGGGAGGGCCGGGTACACCGGGGAGCTGTTTTTT
15	NA	NA	TRBV5-8	TRBJ1-1	CASSPGGQRNTEAFF	TGTGCCAGCAGCCCCGGAGGGCAGAGGAACACTGAAGCTTTCTTT
12	NA	many	TRBV20-1	TRBJ2-1	CSARGGVNEQFF	TGCAGTGCTAGAGGCGGGGTAAATGAGCAGTTCTTC
17	TRBD1	many	TRBV6-2/TRBV6-3	TRBJ2-3	CASTRYLRDRALDTQYF	TGTGCCAGCACTAGATACCTCCGGGACAGGGCCTTGGATACGCAGTATTTT
12	NA	many	TRBV10-3	TRBJ2-7	CAISDRGYEQYF	TGTGCCATCAGTGACAGGGGCTACGAGCAGTACTTC
15	NA	many	TRBV11-2	TRBJ1-3	CASTPGAGSGNTIYF	TGTGCCAGCACCCCGGGGGCTGGCTCTGGAAACACCATATATTTT
16	TRBD2	many	TRBV5-6	TRBJ2-7	CASSLALGLGPYEQYF	TGTGCCAGCAGCTTGGCCTTGGGACTAGGCCCCTACGAGCAGTACTTC
15	TRBD1	NA	TRBV2	TRBJ2-2	CASRPGQGNTGELFF	TGTGCCAGCAGGCCGGGACAGGGGAACACCGGGGAGCTGTTTTTT
13	NA	many	TRBV20-1	TRBJ1-1	CSARFDRNTEAFF	TGCAGTGCTAGATTCGACAGGAACACTGAAGCTTTCTTT
15	TRBD2	many	TRBV28	TRBJ2-1	CASSLLLAGGREQFF	TGTGCCAGCAGTCTCCTACTAGCGGGAGGCCGGGAGCAGTTCTTC
16	TRBD1	many	TRBV11-2	TRBJ2-7	CASSPMGPGQAYEQYF	TGTGCCAGCAGCCCCATGGGGCCGGGACAGGCCTACGAGCAGTACTTC
14	NA	many	TRBV6-6	TRBJ1-4	CASSYSPMDEKLFF	TGTGCCAGCAGTTACTCTCCCATGGATGAAAAACTGTTTTTT
15	TRBD1	few	TRBV28	TRBJ1-4	CASNKRDRVYEKLFF	TGTGCCAGCAATAAGAGGGACAGGGTTTATGAAAAACTGTTTTTT
15	NA	many	TRBV5-1	TRBJ1-2	CASSTRDRLSYGYTF	TGCGCCAGCAGCACCCGGGACCGCCTATCCTATGGCTACACCTTC
15	TRBD1	NA	TRBV2	TRBJ2-5	CASSPGTASQETQYF	TGTGCCAGCAGCCCAGGGACAGCCAGTCAAGAGACCCAGTACTTC
17	TRBD2	many	TRBV3-1	TRBJ2-1	CASSSRRGGRAGDEQFF	TGTGCCAGCAGCTCCCGGCGAGGCGGGAGGGCGGGGGATGAGCAGTTCTTC
17	TRBD1	NA	TRBV5-6	TRBJ2-7	CASSFKSGGQGLNEQYF	TGTGCCAGCAGCTTCAAGTCAGGGGGACAGGGGCTGAACGAGCAGTACTTC
14	NA	many	TRBV3-1	TRBJ2-1	CASSQKMTDNEQFF	TGTGCCAGCAGCCAAAAAATGACAGACAATGAGCAGTTCTTC
15	TRBD2	many	TRBV20-1	TRBJ2-1	CSAGGLAGGYNEQFF	TGCAGTGCTGGGGGGCTGGCGGGAGGCTACAATGAGCAGTTCTTC
16	NA	many	TRBV5-5	TRBJ1-1	CASSPYREERNTEAFF	TGTGCCAGCAGCCCCTACAGGGAGGAGAGGAACACTGAAGCTTTCTTT
13	TRBD2	many	TRBV28	TRBJ2-7	CASSLGLAYEQYF	TGTGCCAGCAGTTTAGGACTAGCCTACGAGCAGTACTTC
17	NA	few	TRBV10-1	TRBJ2-1	CASSDPSPSTSYNEQFF	TGCGCCAGCAGTGATCCGTCGCCGTCCACCTCCTACAATGAGCAGTTCTTC
13	TRBD1	many	TRBV12-3/TRBV12-4	TRBJ1-6	CASSIRQGSPLHF	TGTGCCAGCAGTATACGACAGGGCTCACCCCTCCACTTT
16	TRBD1	NA	TRBV11-2	TRBJ2-7	CASRTSAGTGPYEQYF	TGTGCCAGTAGGACGAGCGCAGGGACAGGGCCCTACGAGCAGTACTTC